This TCR beta chain is drawn from a study of PD-1 blockade in classical Hodgkin lymphoma. As concerns this clone: Its antigen is not identified.

The method was immunoSEQ multiplex PCR; TCRdb's version includes in-frame clones alone and lacks a portion of them. There are approximately 110,000 clones in the sample; about 92% occur only once, and around 19% lies in the top ten. Noted time point: cycle 4 day 1 (C4D1), after 6 weeks of nivolumab. Every one of the patients relapsed after autologous stem cell transplantation (brentuximab vedotin exposure was variable). Relapsed/refractory classical Hodgkin lymphoma patients had complete, partial or progressive responses. The CDR3 has 13 residues. V was shortened by 4 bases and J by 1 base, with 8 bases between the two germline ends. The V gene's germline CDR1 is SGHRS and CDR2 YFSETQ. General observations from the study: Nivolumab initiation under 1 year post-ASCT meant exclusion.

This material consisted of peripheral blood mononuclear cells (PBMCs), taken before the fourth cycle of nivolumab. V usage is TRBV5-1 and J usage is TRBJ1-2; tentatively, D is TRBD1 (5 bases). This TCR came from a human donor with classical Hodgkin lymphoma. The CDR3 spells CASSIDSNYGYTF. The CDR3 bases are TGCGCCAGCAGCATCGACAGTAACTATGGCTACACCTTC.